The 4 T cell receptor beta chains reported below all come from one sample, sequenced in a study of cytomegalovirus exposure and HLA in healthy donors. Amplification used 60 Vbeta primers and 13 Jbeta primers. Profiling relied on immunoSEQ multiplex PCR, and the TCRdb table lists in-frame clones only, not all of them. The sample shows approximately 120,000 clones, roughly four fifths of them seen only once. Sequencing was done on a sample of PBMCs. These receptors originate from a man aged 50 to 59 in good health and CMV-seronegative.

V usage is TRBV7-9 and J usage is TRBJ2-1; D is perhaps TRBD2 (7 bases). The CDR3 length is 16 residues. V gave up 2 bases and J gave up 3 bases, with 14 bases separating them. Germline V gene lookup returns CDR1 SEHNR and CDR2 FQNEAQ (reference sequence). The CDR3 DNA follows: TGTGCCAGCAGCTTATGGGGGAGGGGGGGCTACAATGAGCAGTTCTTC. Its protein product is CASSLWGRGGYNEQFF.

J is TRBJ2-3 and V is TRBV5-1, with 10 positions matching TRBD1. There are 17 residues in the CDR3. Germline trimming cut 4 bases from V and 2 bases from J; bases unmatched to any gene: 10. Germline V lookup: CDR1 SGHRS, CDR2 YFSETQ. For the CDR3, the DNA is TGCGCCAGCAGCATTAAATTGACAGGGGGCAACACAGATACGCAGTATTTT. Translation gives CASSIKLTGGNTDTQYF.

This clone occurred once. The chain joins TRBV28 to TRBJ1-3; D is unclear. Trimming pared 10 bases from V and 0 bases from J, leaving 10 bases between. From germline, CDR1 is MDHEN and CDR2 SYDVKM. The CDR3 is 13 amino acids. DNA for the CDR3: TGTGCCACCCAGACACCCTCTGGAAACACCATATATTTT. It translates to CATQTPSGNTIYF.

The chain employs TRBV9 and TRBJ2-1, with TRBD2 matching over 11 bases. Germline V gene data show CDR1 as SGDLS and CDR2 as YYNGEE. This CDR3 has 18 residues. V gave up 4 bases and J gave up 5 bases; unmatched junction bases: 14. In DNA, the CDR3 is TGTGCCAGCAGCCCCGCCCTAGCGGGGGGAAGTGGAAACAATGAGCAGTTCTTC. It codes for CASSPALAGGSGNNEQFF.